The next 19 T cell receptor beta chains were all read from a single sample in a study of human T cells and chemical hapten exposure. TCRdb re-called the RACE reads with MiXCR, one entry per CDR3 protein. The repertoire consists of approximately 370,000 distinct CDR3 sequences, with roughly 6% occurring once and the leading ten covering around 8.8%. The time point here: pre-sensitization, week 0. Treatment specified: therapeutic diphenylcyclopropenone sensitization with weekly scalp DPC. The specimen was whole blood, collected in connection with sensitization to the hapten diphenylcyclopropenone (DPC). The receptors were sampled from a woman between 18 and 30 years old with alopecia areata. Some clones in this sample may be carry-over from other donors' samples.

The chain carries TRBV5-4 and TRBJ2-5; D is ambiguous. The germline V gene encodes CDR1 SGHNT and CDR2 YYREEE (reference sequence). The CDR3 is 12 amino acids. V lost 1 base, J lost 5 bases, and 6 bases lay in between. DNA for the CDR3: TGTGCCAGCAGCTTGATTAGCGAGACCCAGTACTTC. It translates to CASSLISETQYF. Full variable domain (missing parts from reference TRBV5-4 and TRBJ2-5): ETGVTQSPTHLIKTRGQQVTLRCSSQSGHNTVSWYQQALGQGPQFIFQYYREEENGRGNFPPRFSGLQFPNYSSELNVNALELDDSALYLCASSLISETQYFGPGTRLLVL.

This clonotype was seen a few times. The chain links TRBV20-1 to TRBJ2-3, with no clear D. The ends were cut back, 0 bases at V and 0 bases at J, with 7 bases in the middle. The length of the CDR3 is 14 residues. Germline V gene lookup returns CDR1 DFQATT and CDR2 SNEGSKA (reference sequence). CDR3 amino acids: CSARESTSTDTQYF. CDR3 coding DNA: TGCAGTGCTAGAGAAAGTACTAGCACAGATACGCAGTATTTT.

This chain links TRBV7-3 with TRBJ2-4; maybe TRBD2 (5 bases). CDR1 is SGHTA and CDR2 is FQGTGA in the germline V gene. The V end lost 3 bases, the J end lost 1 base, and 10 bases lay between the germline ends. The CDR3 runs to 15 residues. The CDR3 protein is CASSLYGKAKNIQYF. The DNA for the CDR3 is TGTGCCAGCAGCTTGTACGGGAAGGCCAAAAACATTCAGTACTTC.

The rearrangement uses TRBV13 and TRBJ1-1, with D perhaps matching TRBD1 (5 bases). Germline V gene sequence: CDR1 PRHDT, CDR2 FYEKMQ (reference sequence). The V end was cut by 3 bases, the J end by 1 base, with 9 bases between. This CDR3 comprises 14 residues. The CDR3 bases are TGTGCCAGCAGCTTTCGACAGTCGAACACTGAAGCTTTCTTT. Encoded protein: CASSFRQSNTEAFF.

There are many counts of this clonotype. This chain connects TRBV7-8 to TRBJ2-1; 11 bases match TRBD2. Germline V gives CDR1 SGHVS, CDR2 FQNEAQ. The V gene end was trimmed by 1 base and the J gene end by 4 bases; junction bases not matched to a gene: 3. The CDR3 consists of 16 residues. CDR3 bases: TGTGCCAGCAGCTTAGGACTAGCGGGGACGTACAATGAGCAGTTCTTC. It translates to CASSLGLAGTYNEQFF.

The CDR3 is CAISESHEQYF. DNA of the CDR3: TGTGCCATCAGTGAGTCCCACGAGCAGTACTTC. The gene calls are TRBV10-3 and TRBJ2-7, with D uncertain. Trimming removed 0 bases from V and 5 bases from J, with 2 bases in between. In germline, CDR1 is ENHRY, CDR2 SYGVKD. This CDR3 is 11 amino acids long.

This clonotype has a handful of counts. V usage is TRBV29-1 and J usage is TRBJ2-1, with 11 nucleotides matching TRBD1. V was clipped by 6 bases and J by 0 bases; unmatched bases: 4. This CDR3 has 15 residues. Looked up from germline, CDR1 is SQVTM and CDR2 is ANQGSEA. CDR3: CSVGQGASSYNEQFF. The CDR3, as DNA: TGCAGCGTAGGACAGGGGGCGAGCTCCTACAATGAGCAGTTCTTC.

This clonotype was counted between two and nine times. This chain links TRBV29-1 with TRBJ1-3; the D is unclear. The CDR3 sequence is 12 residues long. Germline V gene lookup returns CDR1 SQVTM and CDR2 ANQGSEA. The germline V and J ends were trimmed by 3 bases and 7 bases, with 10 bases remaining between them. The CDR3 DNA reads TGCAGCGTTGATGGAGCCCGTAACACCATATATTTT. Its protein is CSVDGARNTIYF.

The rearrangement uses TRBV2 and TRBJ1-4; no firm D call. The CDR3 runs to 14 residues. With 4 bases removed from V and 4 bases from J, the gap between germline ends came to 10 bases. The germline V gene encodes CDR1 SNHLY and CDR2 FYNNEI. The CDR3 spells CASSVDGRNEKLFF. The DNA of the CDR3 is TGTGCCAGCAGTGTGGATGGACGTAATGAAAAACTGTTTTTT.

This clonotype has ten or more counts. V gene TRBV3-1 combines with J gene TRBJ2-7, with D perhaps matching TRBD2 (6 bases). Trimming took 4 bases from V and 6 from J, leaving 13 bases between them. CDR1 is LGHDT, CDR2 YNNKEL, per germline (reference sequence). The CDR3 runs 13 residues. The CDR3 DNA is TGTGCCAGCAGCCCGCACGTCGGGGGCGAGCAGTACTTC. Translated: CASSPHVGGEQYF.

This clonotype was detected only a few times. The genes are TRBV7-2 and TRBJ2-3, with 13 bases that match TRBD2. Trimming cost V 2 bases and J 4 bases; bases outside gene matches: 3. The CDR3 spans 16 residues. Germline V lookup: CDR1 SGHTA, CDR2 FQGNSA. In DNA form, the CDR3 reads TGTGCCAGCAGCTTAATGGGACTAGCGGGGTCAGATACGCAGTATTTT. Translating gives CASSLMGLAGSDTQYF.

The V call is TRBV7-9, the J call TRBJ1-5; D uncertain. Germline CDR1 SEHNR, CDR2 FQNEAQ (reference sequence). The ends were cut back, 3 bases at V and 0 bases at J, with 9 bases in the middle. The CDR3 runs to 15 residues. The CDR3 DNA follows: TGTGCCAGCAGCTTTGACGGCGATAGCAATCAGCCCCAGCATTTT. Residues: CASSFDGDSNQPQHF.

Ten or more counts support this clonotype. CDR3: CASSQSGTAEAFF. The CDR3 bases are TGCGCCAGCAGCCAGTCGGGGACGGCTGAAGCTTTCTTT. The rearrangement links TRBV4-3 to TRBJ1-1; D is perhaps TRBD1 (5 bases). This CDR3 is built from 13 residues. The germline gives CDR1 LGHNA, CDR2 YSLEER. Trimming left V 3 bases short and J 6 bases short, with 11 bases between.

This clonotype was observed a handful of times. CDR3 residues: CASSFMQRGGQETQYF. The DNA for the CDR3 is TGTGCCAGCAGTTTTATGCAGCGGGGGGGCCAAGAGACCCAGTACTTC. The rearrangement joins TRBV7-3 to TRBJ2-5; 10 bases map to TRBD2. The ends lost 6 bases at V and 1 base at J; junction bases unmatched: 8. CDR3 length: 16 amino acids. Germline values: CDR1 SGHTA, CDR2 FQGTGA.

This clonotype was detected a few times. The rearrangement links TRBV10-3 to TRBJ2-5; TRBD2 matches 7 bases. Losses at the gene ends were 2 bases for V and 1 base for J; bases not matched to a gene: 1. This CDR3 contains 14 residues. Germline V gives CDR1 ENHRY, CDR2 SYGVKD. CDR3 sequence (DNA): TGTGCCATCAGTGAGCGGGGGGTCCAAGAGACCCAGTACTTC. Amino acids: CAISERGVQETQYF.

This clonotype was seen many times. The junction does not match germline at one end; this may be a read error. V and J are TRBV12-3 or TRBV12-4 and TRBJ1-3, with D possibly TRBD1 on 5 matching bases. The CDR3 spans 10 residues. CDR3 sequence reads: CASGDRFPNF. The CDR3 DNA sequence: TGTGCCAGCGGGGACCGGTTTCCCAATTTT.

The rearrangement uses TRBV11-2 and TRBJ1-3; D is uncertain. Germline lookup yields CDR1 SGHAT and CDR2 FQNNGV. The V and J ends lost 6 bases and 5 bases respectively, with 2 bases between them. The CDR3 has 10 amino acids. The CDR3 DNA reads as TGTGCCAGCAGAAGAAACACCATATATTTT. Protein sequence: CASRRNTIYF.

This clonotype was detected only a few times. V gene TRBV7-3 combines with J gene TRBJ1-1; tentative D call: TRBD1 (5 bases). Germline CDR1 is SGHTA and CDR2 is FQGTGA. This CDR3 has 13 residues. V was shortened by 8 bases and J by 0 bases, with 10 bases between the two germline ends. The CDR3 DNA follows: TGTGCCAGCTCACGACAGATGAACACTGAAGCTTTCTTT. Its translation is CASSRQMNTEAFF.

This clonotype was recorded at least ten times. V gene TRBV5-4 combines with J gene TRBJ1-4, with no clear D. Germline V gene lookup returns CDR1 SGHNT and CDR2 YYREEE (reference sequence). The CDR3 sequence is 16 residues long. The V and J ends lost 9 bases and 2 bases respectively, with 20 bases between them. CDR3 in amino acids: CATRGEMGSTNEKLFF. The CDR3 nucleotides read TGTGCCACCCGTGGGGAGATGGGGTCCACTAATGAAAAACTGTTTTTT. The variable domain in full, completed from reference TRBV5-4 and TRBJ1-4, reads ETGVTQSPTHLIKTRGQQVTLRCSSQSGHNTVSWYQQALGQGPQFIFQYYREEENGRGNFPPRFSGLQFPNYSSELNVNALELDDSALYLCATRGEMGSTNEKLFFGSGTQLSVL.